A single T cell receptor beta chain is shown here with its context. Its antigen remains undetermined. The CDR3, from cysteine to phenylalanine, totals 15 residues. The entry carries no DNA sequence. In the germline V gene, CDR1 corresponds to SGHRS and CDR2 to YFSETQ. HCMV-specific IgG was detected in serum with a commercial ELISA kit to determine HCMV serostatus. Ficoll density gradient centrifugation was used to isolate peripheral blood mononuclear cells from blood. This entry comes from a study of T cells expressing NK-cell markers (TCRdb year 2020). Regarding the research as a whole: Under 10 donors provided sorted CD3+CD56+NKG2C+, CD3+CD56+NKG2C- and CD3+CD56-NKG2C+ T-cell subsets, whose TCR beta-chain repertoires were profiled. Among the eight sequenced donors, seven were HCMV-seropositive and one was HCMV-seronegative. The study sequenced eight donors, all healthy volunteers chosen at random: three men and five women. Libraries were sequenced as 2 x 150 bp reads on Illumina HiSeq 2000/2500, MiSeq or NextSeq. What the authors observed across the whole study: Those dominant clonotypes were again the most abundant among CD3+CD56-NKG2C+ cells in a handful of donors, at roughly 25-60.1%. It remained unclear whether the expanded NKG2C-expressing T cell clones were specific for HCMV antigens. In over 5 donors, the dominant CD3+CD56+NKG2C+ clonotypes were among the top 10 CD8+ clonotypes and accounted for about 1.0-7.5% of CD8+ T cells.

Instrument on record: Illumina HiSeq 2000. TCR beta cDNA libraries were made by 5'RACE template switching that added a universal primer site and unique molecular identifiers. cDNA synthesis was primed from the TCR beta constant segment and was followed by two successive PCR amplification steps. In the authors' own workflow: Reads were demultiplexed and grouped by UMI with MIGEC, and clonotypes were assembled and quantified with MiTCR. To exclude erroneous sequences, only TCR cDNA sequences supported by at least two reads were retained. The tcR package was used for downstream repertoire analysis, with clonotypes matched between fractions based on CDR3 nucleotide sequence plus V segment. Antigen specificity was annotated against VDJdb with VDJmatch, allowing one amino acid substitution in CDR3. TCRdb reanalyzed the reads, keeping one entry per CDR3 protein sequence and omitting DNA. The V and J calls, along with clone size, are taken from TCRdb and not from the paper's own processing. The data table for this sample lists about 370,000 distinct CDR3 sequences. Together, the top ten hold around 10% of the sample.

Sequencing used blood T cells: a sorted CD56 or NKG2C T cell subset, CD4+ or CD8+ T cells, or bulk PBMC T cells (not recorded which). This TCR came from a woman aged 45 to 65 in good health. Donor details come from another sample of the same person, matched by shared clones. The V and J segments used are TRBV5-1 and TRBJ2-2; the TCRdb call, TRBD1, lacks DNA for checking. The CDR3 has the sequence CASSLTRGLTGELFF.